Each of the 11 T cell receptor beta chains below was sequenced from the same sample in a study of CXCR3-negative and CXCR3-positive naive CD8 T cells. UMI-tagged TRB cDNA libraries were built via 5' RACE. After re-calling the 5' RACE reads, TCRdb lists one entry per CDR3 protein, DNA absent. The sample features 70,000 to 100,000 distinct CDR3 sequences, with approximately 1.5% in its top ten. The sample taken for sequencing was naive CXCR3- CD8+ T cells from blood. Subset of the sample: CD45RO-CCR7+CD27+CD95- naive CD8+ T cells lacking CXCR3 (TNR3-). These receptors all stem from a human donor in good health. Some clones in this sample may be carry-over from other donors' samples.

The chain combines TRBV5-1 with TRBJ2-7; with no DNA, the TCRdb D assignment of TRBD1 cannot be verified. This CDR3 has 16 amino acids. CDR1 is SGHRS and CDR2 is YFSETQ in the germline V gene. The CDR3 here is CASSYYRDPSSYEQYF.

The V gene is TRBV5-6, the J gene TRBJ2-3; TCRdb lists TRBD1, though no DNA is available to test this call. CDR1 and CDR2 (germline): SGHDT, YYEEEE. The CDR3 has 19 residues. The CDR3 region is CASSLGTLGPGLHTDTQYF.

The V call is TRBV29-1, the J call TRBJ2-7. This CDR3 is 15 amino acids long. Germline V gives CDR1 SQVTM, CDR2 ANQGSEA. This chain's CDR3 is CSVEGRGDKIYEQYF.

The chain uses TRBV20-1 and TRBJ2-1; TCRdb proposes TRBD2, but this gene call is untestable without DNA. CDR1 and CDR2 from the germline V gene are DFQATT and SNEGSKA (reference sequence). The CDR3 runs to 16 residues. The CDR3 loop is CSARPSGGDQYNEQFF.

The chain has TRBV23-1 and TRBJ2-2. TRBV23-1 is marked as an open reading frame, function uncertain. The CDR3 has 15 residues. The CDR3 here is CASSQSPLNWGELFF.

This chain connects TRBV7-8 to TRBJ1-5. The CDR3 extends over 15 amino acids. Per germline, CDR1 SGHVS and CDR2 FQNEAQ. This chain's CDR3 is CASSLYGESNQPQHF.

The V gene is TRBV28, the J gene TRBJ1-3; TCRdb returns TRBD1, unconfirmable since there is no DNA. This CDR3 is built from 17 residues. Germline V gene lookup returns CDR1 MDHEN and CDR2 SYDVKM. The CDR3 region is CASSFHNRESSGNTIYF.

The genes are TRBV7-6 and TRBJ2-1; the TCRdb D gene call, TRBD1, has no DNA to confirm it. The CDR3 totals 14 residues. Germline V gene data show CDR1 as SGHVS and CDR2 as FNYEAQ. The CDR3 sequence is CASSVSQGWNEQFF.

The chain employs TRBV3-1 and TRBJ1-2. The CDR3 is 15 amino acids. The germline CDR1 and CDR2 sequences are LGHDT and YNNKEL (reference sequence). The CDR3 spells CASSQDDGLVYGYTF.

This sequence joins TRBV5-5 and TRBJ1-5. The CDR3 is made up of 14 amino acids. Germline CDR1 is SGHKS and CDR2 is YYEKEE (reference sequence). CDR3 sequence: CASSFGDSNQPQHF.

The chain employs TRBV10-2 and TRBJ1-6. The CDR3 runs to 13 residues. Germline CDR1 WSHSY, CDR2 SAAADI. This CDR3 reads CASRAAGNSPLHF.